These 25 T cell receptor beta chains came from one sample sequenced in a study of blood T cell repertoires in COVID-19. Sequenced by immunoSEQ multiplex PCR; TCRdb stores in-frame clones only, minus some. Here the sample spans around 250,000 clones, over 70% being singletons. Sequencing input: peripheral blood. These receptors all stem from a man in his forties with active or convalescent COVID-19.

The CDR3 loop is CASSPPGEGVRHF. The CDR3 region has the DNA TGTGCCAGCTCACCACCGGGGGAGGGCGTGAGGCATTTT. V usage is TRBV18 and J usage is TRBJ1-5, with D perhaps TRBD1 (5 bases). The CDR3 sequence is 13 residues long. The germline V and J ends were trimmed by 0 bases and 15 bases, with 15 bases remaining between them. Germline assignment: CDR1 KGHSH and CDR2 LQKENI.

The chain uses TRBV7-9 and TRBJ2-3; D remains ambiguous. CDR3 size: 14 residues. V was cut by 3 bases and J by 0 bases, with 7 bases left in between. The V gene's germline CDR1 is SEHNR and CDR2 FQNEAQ (reference sequence). In DNA, the CDR3 is TGTGCCAGCAGCTTCGTCGGGAGCACAGATACGCAGTATTTT. Protein: CASSFVGSTDTQYF.

The chain recombines TRBV27 with TRBJ1-1, with D possibly TRBD1 on 6 matching bases. The CDR3 consists of 16 residues. Germline V gene data show CDR1 as MNHEY and CDR2 as SMNVEV (reference sequence). Trimming removed 3 bases from V and 1 base from J, with 15 bases in between. CDR3 region: CASSFLRRGGNTEAFF. Written as DNA, the CDR3 is TGTGCCAGCAGTTTTTTAAGGAGGGGGGGGAACACTGAAGCTTTCTTT.

The genes are TRBV15 and TRBJ1-1; TRBD1 matches 7 bases. CDR3 length: 14 residues. With V trimmed by 8 bases and J by 0 bases, 6 bases remained unmatched. Germline CDR1 is LNHNV and CDR2 is YYDKDF (reference sequence). CDR3 region: CATGGQPMNTEAFF. CDR3 DNA sequence: TGTGCCACCGGGGGACAGCCGATGAACACTGAAGCTTTCTTT.

V is TRBV6-5 and J is TRBJ2-7, with 8 bases that match TRBD1. Germline V lookup: CDR1 MNHEY, CDR2 SVGAGI. The junction had 6 bases not matched to a gene; V was cut back by 6 bases and J by 2 bases. The CDR3 covers 14 residues. The CDR3 nucleotides are TGTGCCAGCAGGTCGGGACAGGTACCCTACGAGCAGTACTTC. This gives the protein CASRSGQVPYEQYF.

The chain carries TRBV5-8 and TRBJ2-7, with 7 bases identical to TRBD1. Germline CDR1 reads SGHTS; CDR2 reads YDEGEE. Trimming took 3 bases from V and 3 from J; bases not matched to a gene: 12. The CDR3 totals 16 residues. CDR3 sequence: CASSSSPGTVYYEQYF. CDR3 bases: TGTGCCAGCAGCTCATCCCCCGGGACAGTCTACTACGAGCAGTACTTC.

V is TRBV11-2 and J is TRBJ1-6; 9 bases match TRBD1. This CDR3 contains 15 residues. Looked up from germline, CDR1 is SGHAT and CDR2 is FQNNGV. V shed 4 bases and J 5 bases; nucleotides not matched to a gene: 3. This CDR3 is CASSSGDRDNSPLHF. The DNA of the CDR3 is TGTGCCAGCAGCTCAGGGGACAGGGATAATTCACCCCTCCACTTT.

This clone was seen a handful of times. V gene TRBV5-6 combines with J gene TRBJ2-7; 9 bases align to TRBD1. CDR3 length: 16 amino acids. Per germline, CDR1 SGHDT and CDR2 YYEEEE. V was clipped by 2 bases and J by 4 bases; unmatched bases: 10. CDR3 in DNA: TGTGCCAGCAGCTTCCTTCAGACAGGGGGTATGTACGAGCAGTACTTC. Translated, it gives CASSFLQTGGMYEQYF. Full variable domain (rest looked up from reference TRBV5-6 and TRBJ2-7): DAGVTQSPTHLIKTRGQQVTLRCSPKSGHDTVSWYQQALGQGPQFIFQYYEEEERQRGNFPDRFSGHQFPNYSSELNVNALLLGDSALYLCASSFLQTGGMYEQYFGPGTRLTVT.

The chain uses TRBV14 and TRBJ1-6; D perhaps matches TRBD1 (5 bases). The CDR3 consists of 16 residues. V gave up 2 bases and J gave up 1 base, with 9 bases separating them. The germline CDR1 and CDR2 sequences are SGHDN and FVKESK. DNA for the CDR3: TGTGCCAGCAGCCAAACGACAGAATCCTATAATTCACCCCTCCACTTT. It codes for CASSQTTESYNSPLHF.

The sample holds a few counts of this clone. The chain has TRBV14 and TRBJ1-2; D not resolved. The CDR3 is 14 amino acids. The germline CDR1 and CDR2 sequences are SGHDN and FVKESK. V shed 1 base and J shed 4 bases, with 10 bases lying between them. This CDR3 is CASSQAVGGYGYTF. The CDR3, as DNA: TGTGCCAGCAGCCAAGCTGTCGGCGGCTATGGCTACACCTTC. The variable domain in full, with the rest retrieved from reference TRBV14 and TRBJ1-2, is EAGVTQFPSHSVIEKGQTVTLRCDPISGHDNLYWYRRVMGKEIKFLLHFVKESKQDESGMPNNRFLAERTGGTYSTLKVQPAELEDSGVYFCASSQAVGGYGYTFGSGTRLTVV.

The chain's CDR3 is CASSPGPTYEQYF. The CDR3 DNA reads as TGTGCCAGCAGCCCGGGTCCCACCTACGAGCAGTACTTC. V and J are TRBV5-5 and TRBJ2-7, with no clear D. Trimming cost V 4 bases and J 2 bases, with 10 bases left between them. Germline CDR1 and CDR2: SGHKS and YYEKEE (reference sequence). CDR3 length: 13 amino acids.

A few counts support this clone. This chain joins TRBV5-1 and TRBJ2-2; D gene unclear. The CDR3 extends over 17 amino acids. V lost 4 bases to trimming and J lost 0 bases, with 16 bases between them. Germline-derived CDR1 and CDR2 are SGHRS and YFSETQ. The CDR3 sequence is CASSPQYSFANTGELFF. CDR3 in DNA: TGCGCCAGCAGCCCCCAATACAGCTTCGCGAACACCGGGGAGCTGTTTTTT.

This chain joins TRBV19 and TRBJ2-2; D may be TRBD2 (6 bases). CDR3 length: 14 residues. CDR1 and CDR2 from the germline V gene are LNHDA and SQIVND (reference sequence). Trimming stripped 7 bases from V and 0 bases from J, with 9 bases between. The CDR3 sequence: CASMGGPNTGELFF. The CDR3 DNA reads TGTGCCAGTATGGGGGGACCGAACACCGGGGAGCTGTTTTTT.

This rearrangement joins TRBV3-1 (or the pseudogene TRBV3-2) to TRBJ2-7; D might be TRBD2 (5 bases). V was shortened by 2 bases and J by 1 base, with 18 bases between the two germline ends. This CDR3 has 17 amino acids. From germline, CDR1 is LGHDT and CDR2 YNNKEL (reference sequence). This CDR3 is CASSQSTSWRLSYEQYF. The CDR3 DNA sequence: TGTGCCAGCAGCCAAAGTACCTCTTGGAGGCTTTCCTACGAGCAGTACTTC.

This chain joins TRBV20-1 and TRBJ1-4, with 7 bases lining up with TRBD1. The ends lost 6 bases at V and 14 bases at J; junction bases unmatched: 9. The CDR3 is made up of 11 amino acids. Germline CDR1 and CDR2: DFQATT and SNEGSKA (reference sequence). The CDR3 DNA reads as TGCAGTGCCCCCGGCCCAGGGGGGCTGTTTTTT. Translated, it gives CSAPGPGGLFF.

The V gene is TRBV27, the J gene TRBJ1-1; 9 bases agree with TRBD1. In germline, CDR1 is MNHEY, CDR2 SMNVEV (reference sequence). This CDR3 is built from 15 residues. The trim removed 3 bases at V and 5 bases at J, leaving 7 bases unmatched. As DNA, the CDR3 is TGTGCCAGCAGTTTCGTACAGGGGGCCTTTACTGAAGCTTTCTTT. Protein product: CASSFVQGAFTEAFF.

This clone was counted between two and nine times. V and J are TRBV5-4 and TRBJ2-1; a weak D match, TRBD2 (5 bases). V lost 1 base and J lost 2, with 10 bases in between. CDR1 SGHNT and CDR2 YYREEE come from the germline V gene (reference sequence). This CDR3 is built from 15 residues. DNA of the CDR3: TGTGCCAGCAGCTTGAGCGGAGCCCCCTACAATGAGCAGTTCTTC. Translating it yields CASSLSGAPYNEQFF.

The chain couples TRBV13 to TRBJ2-7, with D possibly matching TRBD2 (7 bases). There are 14 residues in the CDR3. Trimming shortened V by 4 bases and J by 4 bases, and 14 bases separated the two germline ends. The germline V gene has CDR1 PRHDT and CDR2 FYEKMQ (reference sequence). Here the CDR3 reads CASSWGGAGYEQYF. CDR3 in DNA: TGTGCCAGCAGCTGGGGGGGCGCCGGTTACGAGCAGTACTTC.

Points on this clone: The junction does not match germline at one end; this may be a read error. This rearrangement joins TRBV4-1 to TRBJ2-5, with a possible D match to TRBD2 (5 bases). Germline lookup yields CDR1 MGHRA and CDR2 YSYEKL. CDR3 size: 15 residues. The CDR3: CASSEEILVIETQYF. In nucleotides, the CDR3 is TGCGCCAGCAGCGAAGAGATACTAGTAATAGAGACCCAGTACTTC.

The chain has TRBV4-1 and TRBJ2-7; 14 bases map to TRBD2. V trimming: 1 base; J trimming: 2 bases; junction bases outside the gene matches: 4. Germline V gene sequence: CDR1 MGHRA, CDR2 YSYEKL. CDR3 size: 17 residues. The CDR3 DNA sequence: TGCGCCAGCAGCCAAGGACTAGCGGGAGGGCCCCCCTACGAGCAGTACTTC. It specifies CASSQGLAGGPPYEQYF.

The V gene is TRBV27, the J gene TRBJ2-3; the match to TRBD2 covers 8 bases. V was pared by 5 bases and J by 5 bases, with 6 bases of the junction left unmatched. The CDR3 is 14 amino acids. CDR1 is MNHEY and CDR2 is SMNVEV in the germline V gene (reference sequence). The CDR3 loop reads CASSKLAALDTQYF. In DNA form, the CDR3 reads TGTGCCAGCAGTAAACTAGCGGCCCTAGATACGCAGTATTTT.

Concerning this clone itself: Additional DNA sequences in this sample encode the identical CDR3. This rearrangement joins TRBV24-1 to TRBJ2-1; D not certain. Germline V gene data show CDR1 as KGHDR and CDR2 as SFDVKD. The CDR3 length is 13 residues. Trimming took 3 bases from V and 8 from J, leaving 10 bases between them. The CDR3 region is CATSDAGWDEQFF. The CDR3 DNA is TGTGCCACCAGTGATGCCGGGTGGGATGAGCAGTTCTTC.

J is TRBJ1-2 and V is TRBV5-1; the match to TRBD1 covers 10 bases. The germline V gene encodes CDR1 SGHRS and CDR2 YFSETQ. This CDR3 has 15 amino acids. V trimming: 4 bases; J trimming: 0 bases; junction bases outside the gene matches: 3. The CDR3 reads CASSQGQGANYGYTF. CDR3 sequence (DNA): TGCGCCAGCAGCCAAGGACAGGGGGCTAACTATGGCTACACCTTC.

This sequence joins TRBV7-3 and TRBJ1-2; TRBD1 matches at 9 bases. Germline V CDR1 and CDR2: SGHTA, FQGTGA. The ends lost 1 base at V and 7 bases at J; junction bases unmatched: 13. The CDR3 has 17 amino acids. CDR3 sequence: CASSLMGITGGAIGYTF. CDR3 DNA sequence: TGTGCCAGCAGCTTAATGGGGATTACAGGGGGCGCAATTGGCTACACCTTC.

This rearrangement joins TRBV5-1 to TRBJ2-7; 14 positions match TRBD2. The CDR3 has 19 residues. CDR1 and CDR2 from the germline V gene are SGHRS and YFSETQ. The ends lost 2 bases at V and 5 bases at J; junction bases unmatched: 15. CDR3 in DNA: TGCGCCAGCAGCTTAAGTCTTGGGACTAGCGGGAGAGTGGGAGACGAGCAGTACTTC. Translating it yields CASSLSLGTSGRVGDEQYF.